One sample yielded the 6 T cell receptor beta chains listed below, sequenced in a study of T cell responses to AZD1222 COVID-19 vaccine. Only in-frame clones appear in the TCRdb table, and some are missing; sequencing was by immunoSEQ multiplex PCR. This table holds 130,000 or so clones, 75% to 95% found once. This specimen consisted of peripheral blood, obtained on day 0 of AZD1222 vaccination. Every receptor here comes from an adult in good health.

The V and J genes are TRBV6-1 and TRBJ2-2; 9 positions agree with TRBD2. Unmatched junction bases numbered 10, after V lost 4 bases and J lost 7 bases. Germline V gene sequence: CDR1 MNHNS, CDR2 SASEGT. The CDR3 extends over 16 amino acids. The CDR3 coding sequence is TGTGCCAGCAGTGCCCATGCGGGGGGGGCCGTCGGGGAGCTGTTTTTT. Translation: CASSAHAGGAVGELFF.

The V and J genes are TRBV10-3 and TRBJ1-1; no reliable D call. This CDR3 is built from 13 residues. V gave up 8 bases and J gave up 8 bases, with 18 bases separating them. The germline V gene encodes CDR1 ENHRY and CDR2 SYGVKD. The DNA for the CDR3 is TGTGCCATCGAAGAAACCGGGAAAAAAGAAGCTTTCTTT. It encodes CAIEETGKKEAFF.

The J gene is TRBJ1-1, the V gene TRBV29-1; D not resolved. Trimming took 8 bases from V and 0 from J, leaving 7 bases between them. CDR1 and CDR2 (germline): SQVTM, ANQGSEA. This CDR3 contains 11 residues. The CDR3 loop is CSLRLNTEAFF. CDR3 nucleotides: TGCAGCCTAAGACTGAACACTGAAGCTTTCTTT.

This chain uses TRBV30 with TRBJ2-7; 9 bases are shared with TRBD1. Germline CDR1 GTSNPN, CDR2 SVGIG (reference sequence). The V and J ends lost 0 bases and 6 bases, in that order; junction bases with no gene match: 21. The CDR3 covers 19 residues. CDR3 nucleotides: TGTGCCTGGAGTGTTACCTACGGGACAGGGATATTAACAAGGGGCGAGCAGTACTTC. Translating it yields CAWSVTYGTGILTRGEQYF. Looking up the rest from reference TRBV30 and TRBJ2-7 gives the full variable domain: SQTIHQWPATLVQPVGSPLSLECTVEGTSNPNLYWYRQAAGRGLQLLFYSVGIGQISSEVPQNLSASRPQDRQFILSSKKLLLSDSGFYLCAWSVTYGTGILTRGEQYFGPGTRLTVT.

The gene calls are TRBV6-2 or TRBV6-3 and TRBJ2-1; tentative D call: TRBD2 (5 bases). The CDR3 is 13 residues long. Germline CDR1 reads MNHEY; CDR2 reads SVGEGT. The V end was cut by 1 base, the J end by 7 bases, with 8 bases between. The CDR3 sequence: CASSYLRRNEQFF. For the CDR3, the DNA is TGTGCCAGCAGTTACTTGAGGAGGAATGAGCAGTTCTTC.

The V and J genes are TRBV3-1 (or the pseudogene TRBV3-2) and TRBJ2-2; no clear D. The CDR3 totals 11 residues. V was trimmed by 7 bases and J by 3 bases, leaving 3 bases between them. In germline, CDR1 is LGHDT, CDR2 YNNKEL (reference sequence). The DNA of the CDR3 is TGTGCCAGCACCCACACCGGGGAGCTGTTTTTT. Residues: CASTHTGELFF.